This T cell receptor beta chain originates from a study of STAT5B mutations in CD4+ large granular lymphocyte leukemia. Study overall: The CDR3 'QG' motif was associated with a particular HLA allele among healthy donors.

In its sample, this clone was seen once. Sequencing used immunoSEQ multiplex PCR; TCRdb keeps in-frame clones, though not all of them. In the table there are about 38,000 clones, around 75% of which are singletons. The CDR3 contains 13 residues. Deletions cut 6 bases from V and 8 bases from J, with 16 bases between. Germline V gene lookup returns CDR1 MNHEY and CDR2 SMNVEV (reference sequence). The sample was CD4+ T cells from blood buffy coats. V gene TRBV27 combines with J gene TRBJ2-5, with a weak D call TRBD2 (5 bases). This receptor was taken from a human donor in good health. CDR3 nucleotide sequence: TGTGCCAGCAGCGAAAGGACTGCCCTTACCCAGTACTTC. Amino acids: CASSERTALTQYF.